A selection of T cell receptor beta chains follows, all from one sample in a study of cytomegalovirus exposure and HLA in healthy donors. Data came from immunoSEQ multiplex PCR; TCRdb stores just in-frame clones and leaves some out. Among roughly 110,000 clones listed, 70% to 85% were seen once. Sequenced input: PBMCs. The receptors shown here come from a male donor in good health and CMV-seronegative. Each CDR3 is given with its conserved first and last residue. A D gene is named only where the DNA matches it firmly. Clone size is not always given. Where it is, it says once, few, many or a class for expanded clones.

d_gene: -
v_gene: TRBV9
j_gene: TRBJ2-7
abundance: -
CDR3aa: CASSVGSSTYEQYF
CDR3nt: TGTGCCAGCAGCGTAGGGAGTTCGACCTACGAGCAGTACTTC

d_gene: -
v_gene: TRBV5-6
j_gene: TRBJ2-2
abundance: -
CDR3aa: CASSGASGANTGELFF
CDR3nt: TGTGCCAGCAGCGGCGCGTCAGGGGCGAACACCGGGGAGCTGTTTTTT

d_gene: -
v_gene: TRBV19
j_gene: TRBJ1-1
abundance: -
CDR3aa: CASSIRTDMNTEAFF
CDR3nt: TGTGCCAGTAGTATCAGGACAGATATGAACACTGAAGCTTTCTTT

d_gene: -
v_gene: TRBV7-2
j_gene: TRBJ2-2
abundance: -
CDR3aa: CASSPIQRTGELFF
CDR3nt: TGTGCCAGCAGCCCCATACAACGCACCGGGGAGCTGTTTTTT

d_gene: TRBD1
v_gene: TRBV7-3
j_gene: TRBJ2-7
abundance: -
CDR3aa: CASSLGDSYEQYF
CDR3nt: TGTGCCAGCAGCTTAGGGGACAGCTACGAGCAGTACTTC

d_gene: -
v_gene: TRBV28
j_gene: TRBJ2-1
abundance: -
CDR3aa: CASSTYNEQFF
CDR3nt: TGTGCCAGCAGCACCTACAATGAGCAGTTCTTC

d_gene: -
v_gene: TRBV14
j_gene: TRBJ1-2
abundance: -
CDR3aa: CASSPQGGAYGYTF
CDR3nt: TGTGCCAGCAGCCCCCAGGGAGGGGCGTATGGCTACACCTTC

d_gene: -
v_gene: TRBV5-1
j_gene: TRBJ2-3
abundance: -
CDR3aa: CASSLSGATDTQYF
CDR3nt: TGCGCCAGCAGCTTGTCAGGGGCCACAGATACGCAGTATTTT

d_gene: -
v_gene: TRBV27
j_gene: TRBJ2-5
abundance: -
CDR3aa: CASSLLAQETQYF
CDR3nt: TGTGCCAGCAGTTTACTAGCCCAAGAGACCCAGTACTTC

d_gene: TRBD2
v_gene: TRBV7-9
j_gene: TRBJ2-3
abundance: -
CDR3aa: CASSYSGPWDTQYF
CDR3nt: TGTGCCAGCAGCTATAGCGGGCCCTGGGATACGCAGTATTTT

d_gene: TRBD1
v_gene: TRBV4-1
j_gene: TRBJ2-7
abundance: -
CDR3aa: CASSQDRQGAREQYF
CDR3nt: TGCGCCAGCAGCCAAGATCGTCAGGGGGCGAGGGAGCAGTACTTC

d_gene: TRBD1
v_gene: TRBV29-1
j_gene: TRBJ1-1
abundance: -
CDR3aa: CSVESDRPLNTEAFF
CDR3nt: TGCAGCGTTGAATCGGACAGGCCTCTGAACACTGAAGCTTTCTTT

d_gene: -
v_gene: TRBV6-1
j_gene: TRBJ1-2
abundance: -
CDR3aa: CASRVGEHYGYTF
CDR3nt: TGTGCCAGCAGGGTCGGGGAGCACTATGGCTACACCTTC

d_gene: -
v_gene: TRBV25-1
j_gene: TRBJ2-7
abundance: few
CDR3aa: CASSESLYEQYF
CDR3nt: TGTGCCAGCAGTGAATCCCTCTACGAGCAGTACTTC

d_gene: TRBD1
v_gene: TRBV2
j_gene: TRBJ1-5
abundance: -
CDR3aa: CASDTGVNQPQHF
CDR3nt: TGTGCCAGCGATACAGGGGTAAATCAGCCCCAGCATTTT

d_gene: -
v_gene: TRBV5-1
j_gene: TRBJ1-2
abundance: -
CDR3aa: CASSLMTAPLANYGYTF
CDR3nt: TGCGCCAGCAGCCTGATGACAGCCCCGTTAGCTAACTATGGCTACACCTTC

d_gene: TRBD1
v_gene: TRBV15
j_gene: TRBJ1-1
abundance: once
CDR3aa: CATSPRTGKNTEAFF
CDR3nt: TGTGCCACCAGCCCAAGGACAGGGAAGAACACTGAAGCTTTCTTT

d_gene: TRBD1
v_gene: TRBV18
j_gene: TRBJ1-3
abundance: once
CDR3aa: CASSLDRGTGNTIYF
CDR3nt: TGTGCCAGCTCTCTCGACAGGGGGACTGGAAACACCATATATTTT

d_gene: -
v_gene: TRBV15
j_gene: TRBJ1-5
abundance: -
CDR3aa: CATSREGRGDQPQHF
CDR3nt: TGTGCCACCAGCAGAGAGGGCAGGGGAGATCAGCCCCAGCATTTT

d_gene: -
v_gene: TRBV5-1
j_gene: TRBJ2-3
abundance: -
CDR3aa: CASSLRWLGTDTRYF
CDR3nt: TGCGCCAGCAGCTTGAGGTGGCTTGGCACAGATACGCGGTATTTT

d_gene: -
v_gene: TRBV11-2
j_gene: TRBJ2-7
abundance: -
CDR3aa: CASSPLAGEQYF
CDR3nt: TGTGCCAGCAGCCCCTTGGCCGGGGAGCAGTACTTC

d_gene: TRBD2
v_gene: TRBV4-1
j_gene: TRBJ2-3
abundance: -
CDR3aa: CASSQGGLAGLQDTQYF
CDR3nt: TGCGCCAGCAGCCAAGGAGGACTAGCGGGATTGCAGGATACGCAGTATTTT

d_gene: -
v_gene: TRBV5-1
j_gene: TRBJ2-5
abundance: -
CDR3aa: CASSEPAETQYF
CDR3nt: TGCGCCAGCAGCGAACCTGCGGAGACCCAGTACTTC

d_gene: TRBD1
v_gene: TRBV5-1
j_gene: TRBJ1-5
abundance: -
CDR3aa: CASSPGGSNQPQHF
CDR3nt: TGCGCCAGCAGCCCAGGGGGGAGCAATCAGCCCCAGCATTTT

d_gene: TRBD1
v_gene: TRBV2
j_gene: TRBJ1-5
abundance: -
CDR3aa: CASWTGDIQPQHF
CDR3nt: TGTGCCAGTTGGACAGGCGATATTCAGCCCCAGCATTTT

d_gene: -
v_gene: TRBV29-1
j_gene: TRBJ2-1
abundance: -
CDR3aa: CSVGVPTNEQFF
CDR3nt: TGCAGCGTTGGTGTCCCTACTAATGAGCAGTTCTTC

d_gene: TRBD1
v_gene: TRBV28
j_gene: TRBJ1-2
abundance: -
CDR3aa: CASTLDPTGGGGGYTF
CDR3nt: TGTGCCAGCACCCTAGACCCGACAGGGGGCGGTGGAGGCTACACCTTC

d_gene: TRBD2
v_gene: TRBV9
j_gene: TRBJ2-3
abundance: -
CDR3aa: CASSVGLVHTDTQYF
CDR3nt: TGTGCCAGCAGCGTCGGACTAGTCCACACAGATACGCAGTATTTT

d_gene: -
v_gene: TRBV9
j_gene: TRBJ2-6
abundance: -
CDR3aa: CASSVVASGANVLTF
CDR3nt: TGTGCCAGCAGCGTAGTAGCGTCTGGGGCCAACGTCCTGACTTTC

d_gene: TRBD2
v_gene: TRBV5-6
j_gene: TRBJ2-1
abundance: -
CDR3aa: CASSPAPSGPPYNEQFF
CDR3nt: TGTGCCAGCAGCCCCGCCCCTAGCGGGCCACCCTACAATGAGCAGTTCTTC

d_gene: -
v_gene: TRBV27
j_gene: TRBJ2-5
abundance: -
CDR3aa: CASSFSPGVGETQYF
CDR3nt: TGTGCCAGCAGTTTTTCCCCAGGGGTTGGGGAGACCCAGTACTTC

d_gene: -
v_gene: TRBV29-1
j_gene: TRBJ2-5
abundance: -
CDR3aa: CSVDVGVGETQYF
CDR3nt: TGCAGCGTTGATGTGGGAGTGGGAGAGACCCAGTACTTC

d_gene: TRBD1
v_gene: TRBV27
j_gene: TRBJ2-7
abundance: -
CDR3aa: CASSWTGYEQYF
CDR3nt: TGTGCCAGCTCCTGGACAGGCTACGAGCAGTACTTC

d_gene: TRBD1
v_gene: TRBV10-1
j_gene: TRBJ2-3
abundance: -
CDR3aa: CASSPGTGVYF
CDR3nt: TGCGCCAGCAGCCCCGGGACAGGGGTGTATTTT

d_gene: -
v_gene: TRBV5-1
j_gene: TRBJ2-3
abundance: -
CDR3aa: CASSFGDSTDTQYF
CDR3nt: TGCGCCAGCAGCTTCGGGGATAGCACAGATACGCAGTATTTT

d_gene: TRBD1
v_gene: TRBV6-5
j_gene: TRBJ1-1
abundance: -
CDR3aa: CASSRDSEAFF
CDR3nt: TGTGCCAGCAGCCGGGACAGTGAAGCTTTCTTT

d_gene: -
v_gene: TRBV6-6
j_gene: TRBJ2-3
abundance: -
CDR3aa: CASSYHPDSRTDTQYF
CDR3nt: TGTGCCAGCAGTTACCACCCGGACTCACGCACAGATACGCAGTATTTT

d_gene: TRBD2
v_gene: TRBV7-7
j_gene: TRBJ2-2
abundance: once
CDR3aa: CASSFEGGRVGTGELFF
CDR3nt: TGTGCCAGCAGCTTTGAGGGCGGGAGAGTAGGCACCGGGGAGCTGTTTTTT

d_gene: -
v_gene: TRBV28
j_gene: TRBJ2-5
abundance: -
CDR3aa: CASSLWSGGQETQYF
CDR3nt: TGTGCCAGCAGTTTATGGAGTGGGGGGCAAGAGACCCAGTACTTC

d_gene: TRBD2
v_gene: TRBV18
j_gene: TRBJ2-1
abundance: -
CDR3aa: CASSPLGLAGDGEQFF
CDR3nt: TGTGCCAGCTCACCGTTAGGACTAGCGGGAGACGGTGAGCAGTTCTTC

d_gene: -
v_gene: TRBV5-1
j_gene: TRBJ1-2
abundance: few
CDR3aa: CASSDGWRPYGYTF
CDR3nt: TGCGCCAGCAGTGATGGTTGGAGGCCATATGGCTACACCTTC

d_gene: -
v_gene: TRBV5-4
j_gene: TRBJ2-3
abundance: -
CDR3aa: CASSLRERGTDTQYF
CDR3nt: TGTGCCAGCAGCTTGCGGGAGCGGGGCACAGATACGCAGTATTTT

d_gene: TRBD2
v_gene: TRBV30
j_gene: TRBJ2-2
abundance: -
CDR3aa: CAWTQTSAGGELFF
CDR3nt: TGTGCCTGGACCCAAACTAGCGCGGGCGGGGAGCTGTTTTTT